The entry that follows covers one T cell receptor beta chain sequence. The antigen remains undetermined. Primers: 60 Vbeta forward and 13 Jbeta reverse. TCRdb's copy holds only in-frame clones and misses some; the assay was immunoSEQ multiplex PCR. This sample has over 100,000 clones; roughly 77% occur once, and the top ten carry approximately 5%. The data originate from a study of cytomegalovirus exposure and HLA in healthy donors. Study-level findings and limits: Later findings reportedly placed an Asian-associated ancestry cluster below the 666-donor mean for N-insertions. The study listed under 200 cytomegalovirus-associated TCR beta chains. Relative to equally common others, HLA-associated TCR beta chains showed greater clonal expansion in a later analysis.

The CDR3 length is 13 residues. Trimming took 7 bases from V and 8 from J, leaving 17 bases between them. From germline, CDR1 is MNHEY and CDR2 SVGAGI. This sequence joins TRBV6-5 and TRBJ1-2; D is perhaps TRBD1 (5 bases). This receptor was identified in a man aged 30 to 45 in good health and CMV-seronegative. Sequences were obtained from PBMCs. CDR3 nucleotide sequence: TGTGCCAGCAAGCGGGGACCGGAGGGCGGCTACACCTTC. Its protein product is CASKRGPEGGYTF.